Detailed here is one T cell receptor (beta chain). Its antigen is not identified. PCR employed 60 Vbeta and 13 Jbeta primers. Clones were read by immunoSEQ multiplex PCR, and TCRdb kept only the in-frame ones, dropping some. The sample includes under 250,000 clones, approximately 78% of them seen just once. The source of the sample is a study of cytomegalovirus exposure and HLA in healthy donors. Study-level results: Usually a TCR sequence was rare, but some public TCRs were found in many donors. Association with HLA alleles at 0.05 false discovery rate was found for 15,000 to 20,000 TCR beta sequences in a later analysis.

The ends were cut back, 5 bases at V and 4 bases at J, with 17 bases in the middle. The CDR3 totals 15 residues. Germline CDR1 reads WSHSY; CDR2 reads SAAADI. Each of the donors was a healthy bone marrow donor. The TCR sequence derives from a male donor in good health and CMV-seronegative. Sequencing input: PBMCs. V is TRBV10-2 and J is TRBJ2-5, with D possibly TRBD2 on 6 matching bases. The CDR3 DNA reads as TGCGCCAGCAGTTCTGGGGACTCACGAGGAGAGACCCAGTACTTC. As protein: CASSSGDSRGETQYF.